This T cell receptor (beta chain) was captured by sequencing in a study of T-cell memory formation after mild COVID-19. Study-wide findings and caveats: Contracting CD4+ clones lay largely in CM and EM, with CD8+ ones residing in EMRA. The appearance of some responding clones in pre-infection memory suggested that cross-reactive memory joined.

5'RACE, which relied on constant-segment primers, yielded TCR alpha and TCR beta cDNA libraries carrying sample barcodes and UMIs. TCRdb analysed the 5' RACE reads with MiXCR anew, one entry per CDR3 protein. The sample contains around 120,000 distinct CDR3 sequences, approximately 15% of which appear only once. For this clonotype: Its target is not known.

Germline V gene sequence: CDR1 SGHRS, CDR2 YFSETQ. The CDR3 extends over 16 amino acids. Trimming removed 5 bases from V and 5 bases from J; junction bases left unmatched: 14. The sample taken for sequencing was PBMCs or a T cell subset sorted from them (not recorded which). The V gene is TRBV5-1, the J gene TRBJ2-5; TRBD2 agrees at 8 bases. The clonotype was recovered from an adult woman who had mild COVID-19 (a few samples of this study predate the infection). Cell type and time point are not known. CDR3 amino acids: CASRILAGHIEETQYF. The CDR3, as DNA: TGCGCCAGCAGGATTCTAGCGGGTCATATCGAGGAGACCCAGTACTTC.